Included here is one T cell receptor beta chain sequence, with context. The data are from a study of blood T cell repertoires in COVID-19. Study-level background: Samples of COVID-19 (acute and convalescent) were obtained from the United States, Italy and Spain. T cells, B-cell-depleted T cells, or PBMCs supplied cDNA or gDNA.

Germline trimming cut 2 bases from V and 10 bases from J; bases unmatched to any gene: 8. The V gene's germline CDR1 is LGHDT and CDR2 YNNKEL (reference sequence). This CDR3 region has 14 residues. As originally analysed: Reference gene primer amplification gave estimated nucleated cell counts. Libraries were prepared by immunoSEQ multiplex PCR; TCRdb keeps only in-frame clonotypes and omits some of them. V, J and clone size reflect that table, while D and trimming were determined from the DNA. The sample consists of 210,000 or so clones, more than 60% of them appearing once. Material for sequencing was peripheral blood. J is TRBJ2-1 and V is TRBV3-1 (or the pseudogene TRBV3-2); 7 bases line up with TRBD2. The sequence was collected from a man aged 50 to 59 who had recovered from COVID-19. The DNA for the CDR3 is TGTGCCAGCAGCCAACAACTAGCGTCAAGGGAGCAGTTCTTC. This translates into CASSQQLASREQFF.